A selection of T cell receptor beta chains follows, all from one sample in a study of CD8 T cells in ankylosing spondylitis. TCRdb recomputed calls from the 5' RACE reads with MiXCR, one row per CDR3 protein. Of about 240,000 distinct CDR3 sequences in the sample, around 10% were seen once. What was sequenced was blood, either unsorted or a sorted T cell fraction (not recorded which). The source of these receptors is a male donor with ankylosing spondylitis or in good health (not recorded which). CDR3s include the opening cysteine and the closing phenylalanine or tryptophan. A D gene is named only where the DNA matches it firmly. Part of the rows lack a size; the others show once, few, many or a class for expanded clones.

j_call | clone_size | d_call | v_call | cdr3_aa | cdr3_nt
TRBJ1-6 | few | NA | TRBV18 | CASSPGDSPLHF | TGTGCCAGCTCCCCGGGGGATTCACCCCTCCACTTT
TRBJ2-3 | few | NA | TRBV2 | CASGLRPASTDTQYF | TGTGCCAGCGGGCTCAGGCCAGCTAGCACAGATACGCAGTATTTT
TRBJ1-1 | many | NA | TRBV9 | CASSEGRANTEAFF | TGTGCCAGCAGCGAGGGACGGGCGAACACTGAAGCTTTCTTT
TRBJ2-1 | many | NA | TRBV25-1 | CASRSTSSDEQFF | TGTGCCAGCAGGAGTACTTCGAGTGATGAGCAGTTCTTC
TRBJ2-1 | few | TRBD2 | TRBV2 | CASSVILAGGGEQFF | TGTGCCAGCAGTGTGATCCTAGCGGGAGGAGGCGAGCAGTTCTTC
TRBJ2-3 | many | NA | TRBV5-4 | CASSLEAGWSTDTQYF | TGTGCCAGCAGCTTGGAGGCCGGATGGAGCACAGATACGCAGTATTTT
TRBJ1-1 | many | TRBD1 | TRBV6-5 | CASNAGTESFF | TGTGCCAGCAACGCAGGGACAGAGTCTTTCTTT
TRBJ1-4 | few | NA | TRBV4-1 | CASSPDHRGEKLFF | TGCGCCAGCAGCCCGGACCATCGGGGTGAAAAACTGTTTTTT
TRBJ1-3 | NA | NA | TRBV10-2 | CASSESSRVGNTIYF | TGCGCCAGCAGTGAGTCGTCCAGGGTGGGAAACACCATATATTTT
TRBJ2-4 | many | NA | TRBV20-1 | CSARGVQLAKNIQYF | TGCAGTGCTAGAGGGGTCCAACTAGCCAAAAACATTCAGTACTTC
TRBJ1-4 | few | NA | TRBV12-3/TRBV12-4 | CASNFQPSGRKNEKLFF | TGTGCCAGCAATTTCCAACCATCCGGCCGCAAGAATGAAAAACTGTTTTTT
TRBJ2-3 | few | NA | TRBV6-4 | CASAPAGGADTQYF | TGTGCCAGCGCCCCCGCCGGGGGCGCAGATACGCAGTATTTT
TRBJ1-5 | many | NA | TRBV10-3 | CAISESPSNQPQHF | TGTGCCATCAGTGAGTCCCCGAGTAATCAGCCCCAGCATTTT
TRBJ1-4 | many | NA | TRBV20-1 | CSASDVLLPWSSPFF | TGCAGTGCTAGTGACGTCTTACTGCCATGGTCTTCCCCGTTTTTT
TRBJ2-1 | NA | TRBD2 | TRBV11-2 | CASSLTSGKHNEQFF | TGTGCCAGCAGCCTGACTAGCGGAAAACACAATGAGCAGTTCTTC
TRBJ2-3 | NA | TRBD2 | TRBV12-3/TRBV12-4 | CASSSLAGGQYF | TGTGCCAGCAGTTCCTTAGCGGGGGGGCAGTATTTT
TRBJ2-1 | many | TRBD1 | TRBV20-1 | CSAPPGTGVGEQFF | TGCAGTGCCCCCCCCGGGACAGGGGTTGGTGAGCAGTTCTTC
TRBJ2-2 | many | TRBD1 | TRBV24-1 | CATSAIMTGAGTGELFF | TGTGCCACCAGTGCTATAATGACAGGGGCGGGCACCGGGGAGCTGTTTTTT
TRBJ2-5 | many | NA | TRBV20-1 | CSARDNTREEETQYF | TGCAGTGCTAGAGATAATACTCGAGAGGAGGAGACCCAGTACTTC
TRBJ2-5 | NA | NA | TRBV12-3/TRBV12-4 | CANSSTTGQETQYF | TGTGCCAACAGTTCAACCACAGGGCAAGAGACCCAGTACTTC
TRBJ1-4 | NA | NA | TRBV5-1 | CASSLERGAANEKLFF | TGCGCCAGCAGCTTGGAGCGGGGGGCGGCTAATGAAAAACTGTTTTTT
TRBJ2-3 | many | TRBD2 | TRBV5-1 | CASSSGLAGVGDTQYF | TGCGCCAGCAGCTCCGGACTAGCGGGGGTAGGAGATACGCAGTATTTT
TRBJ2-2 | many | NA | TRBV25-1 | CASSGLKGDTGELFF | TGTGCCAGCAGTGGCTTAAAAGGGGACACCGGGGAGCTGTTTTTT
TRBJ1-1 | many | TRBD1 | TRBV12-3/TRBV12-4 | CASSFAGTGVHTEAFF | TGTGCCAGCAGTTTCGCCGGGACAGGGGTACACACTGAAGCTTTCTTT
TRBJ2-5 | NA | TRBD2 | TRBV5-1 | CASSLSAGGPETQYF | TGCGCCAGCAGCTTGTCGGCGGGGGGGCCAGAGACCCAGTACTTC
TRBJ2-7 | few | NA | TRBV25-1 | CASSEKGPGEQYF | TGTGCCAGCAGTGAAAAGGGGCCAGGGGAGCAGTACTTC
TRBJ2-3 | NA | NA | TRBV5-1 | CASSSRAGSTDTQYF | TGCGCCAGCAGCTCCCGAGCGGGTAGCACAGATACGCAGTATTTT
TRBJ2-2 | NA | NA | TRBV7-8 | CASSPARAGAGGELFF | TGTGCCAGCAGCCCGGCTCGAGCAGGGGCGGGCGGGGAGCTGTTTTTT
TRBJ2-1 | many | NA | TRBV5-6 | CASSLAERLDSYNEQFF | TGTGCCAGCAGCTTGGCCGAGCGACTAGACTCCTACAATGAGCAGTTCTTC
TRBJ2-1 | many | TRBD2 | TRBV29-1 | CSVETSGRIEQFF | TGCAGCGTTGAGACTAGCGGGAGGATTGAGCAGTTCTTC
TRBJ2-5 | few | TRBD2 | TRBV24-1 | CATSDRTSGQETQYF | TGTGCCACCAGTGATAGGACTAGCGGGCAAGAGACCCAGTACTTC